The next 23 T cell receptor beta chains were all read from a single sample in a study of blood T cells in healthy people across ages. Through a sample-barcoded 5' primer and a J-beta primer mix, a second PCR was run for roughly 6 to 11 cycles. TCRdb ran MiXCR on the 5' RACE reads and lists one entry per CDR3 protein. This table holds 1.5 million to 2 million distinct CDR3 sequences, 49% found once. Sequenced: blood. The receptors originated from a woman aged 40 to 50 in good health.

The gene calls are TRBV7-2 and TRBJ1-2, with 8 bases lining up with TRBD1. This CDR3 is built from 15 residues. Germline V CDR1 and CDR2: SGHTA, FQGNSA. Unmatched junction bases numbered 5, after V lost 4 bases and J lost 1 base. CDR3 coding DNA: TGTGCCAGCAGCTACACAGGGGGGCATAACTATGGCTACACCTTC. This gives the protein CASSYTGGHNYGYTF.

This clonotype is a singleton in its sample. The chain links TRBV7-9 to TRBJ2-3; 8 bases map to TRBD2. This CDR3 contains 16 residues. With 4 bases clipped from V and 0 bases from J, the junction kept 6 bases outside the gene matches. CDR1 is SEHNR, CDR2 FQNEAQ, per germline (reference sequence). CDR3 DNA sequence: TGTGCCAGCAGCTCTCAAGAGCGGGGGAGCACAGATACGCAGTATTTT. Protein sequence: CASSSQERGSTDTQYF.

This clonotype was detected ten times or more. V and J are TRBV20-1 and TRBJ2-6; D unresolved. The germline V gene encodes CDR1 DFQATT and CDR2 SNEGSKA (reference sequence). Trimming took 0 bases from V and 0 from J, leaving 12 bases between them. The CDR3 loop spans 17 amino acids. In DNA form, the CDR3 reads TGCAGTGCTAGAGACCGTGTTTGGGGCTCTGGGGCCAACGTCCTGACTTTC. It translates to CSARDRVWGSGANVLTF.

The CDR3 spells CSASSQGGIYGYTF. The CDR3 nucleotides read TGCAGTGCTAGCTCCCAGGGCGGAATCTATGGCTACACCTTC. The chain is built from TRBV20-1 and TRBJ1-2, with a tentative D call TRBD1 (5 bases). This CDR3 is built from 14 residues. From germline, CDR1 is DFQATT and CDR2 SNEGSKA (reference sequence). The V gene lost 3 bases and the J gene lost 4 bases, with 15 bases spanning the gap.

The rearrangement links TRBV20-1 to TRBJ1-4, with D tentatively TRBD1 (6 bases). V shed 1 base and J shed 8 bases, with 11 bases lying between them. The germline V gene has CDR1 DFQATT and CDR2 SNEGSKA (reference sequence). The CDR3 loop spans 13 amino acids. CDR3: CSARAGALEKLFF. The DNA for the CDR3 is TGCAGTGCTAGAGCGGGGGCTTTAGAAAAACTGTTTTTT.

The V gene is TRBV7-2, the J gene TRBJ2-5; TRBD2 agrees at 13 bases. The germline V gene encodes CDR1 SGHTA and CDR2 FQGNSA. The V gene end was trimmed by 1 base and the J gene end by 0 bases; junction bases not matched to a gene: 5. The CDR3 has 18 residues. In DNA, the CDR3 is TGTGCCAGCAGCTTAGTGACTAGCGGGGGGTTAGACCAAGAGACCCAGTACTTC. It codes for CASSLVTSGGLDQETQYF. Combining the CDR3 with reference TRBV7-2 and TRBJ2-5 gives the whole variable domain GAGVSQSPSNKVTEKGKDVELRCDPISGHTALYWYRQSLGQGLEFLIYFQGNSAPDKSGLPSDRFSAERTGGSVSTLTIQRTQQEDSAVYLCASSLVTSGGLDQETQYFGPGTRLLVL.

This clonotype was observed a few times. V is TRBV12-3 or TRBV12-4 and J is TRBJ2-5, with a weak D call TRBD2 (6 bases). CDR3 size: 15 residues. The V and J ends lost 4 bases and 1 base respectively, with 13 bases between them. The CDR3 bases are TGTGCCAGCAGTTCCCCGGGACTGTTCCAAGAGACCCAGTACTTC. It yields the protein CASSSPGLFQETQYF.

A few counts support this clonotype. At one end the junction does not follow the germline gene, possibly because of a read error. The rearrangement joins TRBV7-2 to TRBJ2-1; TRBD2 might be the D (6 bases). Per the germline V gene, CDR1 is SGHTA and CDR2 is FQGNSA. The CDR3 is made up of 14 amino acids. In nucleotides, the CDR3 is TGTGCCAGCAGTACCGGGGGTCTATACAAGGAGCAGTTCTTC. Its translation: CASSTGGLYKEQFF.

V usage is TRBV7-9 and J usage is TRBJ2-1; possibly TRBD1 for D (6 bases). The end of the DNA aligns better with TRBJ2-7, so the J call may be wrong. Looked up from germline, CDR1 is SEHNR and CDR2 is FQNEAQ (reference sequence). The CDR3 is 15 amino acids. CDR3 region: CASSPPGTSYNEQYF. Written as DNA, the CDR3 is TGTGCCAGCAGCCCTCCCGGGACATCCTACAATGAGCAGTACTTC.

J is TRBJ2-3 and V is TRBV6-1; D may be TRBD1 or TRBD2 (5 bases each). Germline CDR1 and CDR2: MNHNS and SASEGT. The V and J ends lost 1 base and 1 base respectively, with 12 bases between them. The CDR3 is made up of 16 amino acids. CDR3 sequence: CASSEVGRGGTDTQYF. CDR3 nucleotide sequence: TGTGCCAGCAGTGAAGTAGGTAGGGGAGGCACAGATACGCAGTATTTT.

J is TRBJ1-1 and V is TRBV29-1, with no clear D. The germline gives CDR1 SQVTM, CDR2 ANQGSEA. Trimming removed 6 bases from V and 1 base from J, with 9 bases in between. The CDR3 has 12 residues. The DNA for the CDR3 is TGCAGCGTCCGGTTCGGGAACACTGAAGCTTTCTTT. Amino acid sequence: CSVRFGNTEAFF.

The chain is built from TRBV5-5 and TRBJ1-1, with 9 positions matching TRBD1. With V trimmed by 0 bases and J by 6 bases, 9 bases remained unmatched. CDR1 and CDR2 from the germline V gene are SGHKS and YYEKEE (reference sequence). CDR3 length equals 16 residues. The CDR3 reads CASSLVPGQGTPEAFF. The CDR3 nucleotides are TGTGCCAGCAGCTTGGTCCCGGGACAGGGAACCCCTGAAGCTTTCTTT.

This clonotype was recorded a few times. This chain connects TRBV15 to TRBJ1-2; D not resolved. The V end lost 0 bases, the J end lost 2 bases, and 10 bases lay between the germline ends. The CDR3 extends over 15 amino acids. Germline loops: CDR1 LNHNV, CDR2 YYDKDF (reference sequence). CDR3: CATSRDPQNNYGYTF. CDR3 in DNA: TGTGCCACCAGCAGAGATCCCCAGAACAACTATGGCTACACCTTC.

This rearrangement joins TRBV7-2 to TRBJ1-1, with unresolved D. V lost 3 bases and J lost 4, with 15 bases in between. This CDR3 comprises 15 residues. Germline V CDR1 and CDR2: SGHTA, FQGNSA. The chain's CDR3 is CASSLSRGAGTEAFF. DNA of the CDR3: TGTGCCAGCAGCTTGTCACGAGGTGCGGGCACTGAAGCTTTCTTT.

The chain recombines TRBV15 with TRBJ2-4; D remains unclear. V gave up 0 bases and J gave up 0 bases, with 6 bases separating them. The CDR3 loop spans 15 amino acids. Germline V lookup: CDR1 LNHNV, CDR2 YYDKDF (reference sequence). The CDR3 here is CATSREIVAKNIQYF. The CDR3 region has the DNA TGTGCCACCAGCAGAGAGATAGTAGCCAAAAACATTCAGTACTTC.

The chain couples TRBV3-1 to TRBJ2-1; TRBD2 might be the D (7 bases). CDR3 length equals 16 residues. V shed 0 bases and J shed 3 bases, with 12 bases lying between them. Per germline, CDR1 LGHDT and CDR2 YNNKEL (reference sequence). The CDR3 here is CASSQEGGGRYNEQFF. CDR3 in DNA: TGTGCCAGCAGCCAAGAAGGGGGGGGCCGCTACAATGAGCAGTTCTTC.

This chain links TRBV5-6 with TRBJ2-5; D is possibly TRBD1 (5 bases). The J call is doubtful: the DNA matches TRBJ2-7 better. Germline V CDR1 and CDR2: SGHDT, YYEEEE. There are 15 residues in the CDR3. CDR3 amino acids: CASSFRQHITYEQYF. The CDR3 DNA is TGTGCCAGCAGCTTTCGACAGCACATTACCTACGAGCAGTACTTC.

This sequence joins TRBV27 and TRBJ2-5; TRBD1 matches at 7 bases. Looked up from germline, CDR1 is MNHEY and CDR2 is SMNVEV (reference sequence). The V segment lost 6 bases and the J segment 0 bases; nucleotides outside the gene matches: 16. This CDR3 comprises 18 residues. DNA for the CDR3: TGTGCCAGCAGGTCGTACAGGGGTAGGGGAGAGTACCAAGAGACCCAGTACTTC. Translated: CASRSYRGRGEYQETQYF.

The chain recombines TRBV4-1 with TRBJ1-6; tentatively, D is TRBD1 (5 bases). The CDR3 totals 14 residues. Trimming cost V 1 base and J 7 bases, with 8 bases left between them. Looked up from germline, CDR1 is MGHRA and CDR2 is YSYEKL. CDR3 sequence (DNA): TGCGCCAGCAGCCAAGGGGGCGAAAATTCACCCCTCCACTTT. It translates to CASSQGGENSPLHF.

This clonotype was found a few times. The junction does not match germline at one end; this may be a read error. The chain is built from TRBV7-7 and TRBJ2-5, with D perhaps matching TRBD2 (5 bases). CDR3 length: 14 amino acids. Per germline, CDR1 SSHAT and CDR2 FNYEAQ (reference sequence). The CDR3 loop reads CASSLGPIGETQYF. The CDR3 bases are TGTGCTAGCAGCTTAGGACCTATCGGGGAAACCCAGTACTTC.

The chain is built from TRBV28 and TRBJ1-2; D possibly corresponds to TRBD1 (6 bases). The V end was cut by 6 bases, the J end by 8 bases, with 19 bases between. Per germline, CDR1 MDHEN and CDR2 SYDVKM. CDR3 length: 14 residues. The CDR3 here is CASSKLQGAEGYTF. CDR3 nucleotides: TGTGCCAGCAGCAAACTACAGGGTGCAGAAGGCTACACCTTC.

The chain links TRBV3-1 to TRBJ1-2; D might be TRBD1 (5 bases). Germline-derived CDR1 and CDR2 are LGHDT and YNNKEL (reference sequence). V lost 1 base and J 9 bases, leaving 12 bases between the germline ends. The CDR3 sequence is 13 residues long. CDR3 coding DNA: TGTGCCAGCAGCCAAGGATGGGGGGGGAGCTACACCTTC. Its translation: CASSQGWGGSYTF.

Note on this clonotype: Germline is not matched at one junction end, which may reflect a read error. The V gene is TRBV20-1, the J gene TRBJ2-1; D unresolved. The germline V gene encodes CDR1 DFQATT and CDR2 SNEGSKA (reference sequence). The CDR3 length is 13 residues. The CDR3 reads CSARSLVYNVQFF. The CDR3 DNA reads TGCAGTGCTAGGAGCCTAGTCTACAATGTGCAGTTCTTC.